These 14 T cell receptor beta chains originate from one sample sequenced in a study of response to subunit inactivated influenza vaccine. TCRdb passed the RT-PCR reads through MiXCR, listing each CDR3 protein once. The sample has some 500,000 distinct CDR3 sequences, 15% to 20% seen once. This specimen consisted of CD4+ T cells sorted from PBMCs, obtained less than 25 months after vaccination. These TCRs come from a man aged 45 to 70 who received an inactivated influenza vaccine.

The gene calls are TRBV9 and TRBJ2-7; the D is unclear. V lost 3 bases and J lost 4, with 14 bases in between. Germline-derived CDR1 and CDR2 are SGDLS and YYNGEE. There are 14 residues in the CDR3. This chain's CDR3 is CASSDRQNGYEQYF. As DNA, the CDR3 is TGTGCCAGCAGCGACCGTCAAAACGGTTACGAGCAGTACTTC.

The table lists this clonotype with many counts. V gene TRBV5-1 combines with J gene TRBJ2-1; 7 bases match TRBD2. The CDR3 contains 15 residues. Germline-derived CDR1 and CDR2 are SGHRS and YFSETQ. After removal of 1 base from V and 2 bases from J, the junction contained 3 bases not matched to a gene. The DNA for the CDR3 is TGCGCCAGCAGCTTGATTGCGGGAGCCTACAATGAGCAGTTCTTC. The encoded protein is CASSLIAGAYNEQFF.

Only a few counts were recorded for this clonotype. V usage is TRBV25-1 and J usage is TRBJ2-7; 8 positions match TRBD2. The CDR3 runs 15 residues. The trim removed 7 bases at V and 1 base at J, leaving 9 bases unmatched. In germline, CDR1 is MGHDK, CDR2 SYGVNS. The CDR3 bases are TGTGCCAGCACTAAATCTCTAGCGGGTTCCTACGAGCAGTACTTC. Protein product: CASTKSLAGSYEQYF.

This clonotype was counted between two and nine times. The chain is built from TRBV6-2 or TRBV6-3 and TRBJ2-6, with D tentatively TRBD2 (5 bases). The ends were cut back, 7 bases at V and 0 bases at J, with 25 bases in the middle. The CDR3 sequence is 20 residues long. The germline gives CDR1 MNHEY, CDR2 SVGEGT. The DNA for the CDR3 is TGTGCCAGCAAGGAATTTAATCTCGGACCGGGGAACTCTGGGGCCAACGTCCTGACTTTC. The encoded protein is CASKEFNLGPGNSGANVLTF.

With regard to this clonotype: Germline and junction disagree at one end, which may indicate a read error. CDR3 DNA sequence: TGCTGTGCTAGGCATACCGTCGCGAATGAGCAGTTCTTC. It is translated as CCARHTVANEQFF. V and J are TRBV20-1 and TRBJ2-1; no clear D gene. Per germline, CDR1 DFQATT and CDR2 SNEGSKA (reference sequence). The CDR3 sequence is 13 residues long.

The rearrangement joins TRBV18 to TRBJ1-1; 7 bases are shared with TRBD1. Germline CDR1 reads KGHSH; CDR2 reads LQKENI. The length of the CDR3 is 16 residues. With 3 bases clipped from V and 0 bases from J, the junction kept 7 bases outside the gene matches. This CDR3 reads CASSPFRQGLNTEAFF. The CDR3 nucleotides read TGTGCCAGCTCACCGTTCCGACAGGGTTTGAACACTGAAGCTTTCTTT.

The V and J genes are TRBV5-1 and TRBJ1-2; D gene unclear. Trimming cost V 0 bases and J 4 bases, with 7 bases left between them. The germline V gene has CDR1 SGHRS and CDR2 YFSETQ. There are 13 residues in the CDR3. In nucleotides, the CDR3 is TGCGCCAGCAGCTTGGACCATGGCTATGGCTACACCTTC. It translates to CASSLDHGYGYTF.

CDR3 protein: CASSLDGAIAWELFF. As DNA, the CDR3 is TGTGCCAGCAGTTTGGATGGGGCAATAGCCTGGGAGCTGTTTTTT. The V call is TRBV12-3 or TRBV12-4, the J call TRBJ2-2; TRBD1 is a possible D gene (5 bases). V was pared by 3 bases and J by 9 bases, with 17 bases between. The CDR3 length is 15 residues.

This clonotype was found once. V usage is TRBV18 and J usage is TRBJ2-1; 13 bases fit TRBD2. The germline V gene has CDR1 KGHSH and CDR2 LQKENI. This CDR3 spans 17 amino acids. The V gene end was trimmed by 3 bases and the J gene end by 9 bases; junction bases not matched to a gene: 11. CDR3 residues: CASSPPSGLAGNGEQFF. DNA for the CDR3: TGTGCCAGCTCACCCCCATCGGGACTAGCGGGGAACGGTGAGCAGTTCTTC. The entire variable domain, with the rest obtained from reference TRBV18 and TRBJ2-1, is as follows: NAGVMQNPRHLVRRRGQEARLRCSPMKGHSHVYWYRQLPEEGLKFMVYLQKENIIDESGMPKERFSAEFPKEGPSILRIQQVVRGDSAAYFCASSPPSGLAGNGEQFFGPGTRLTVL.

This clonotype was observed a handful of times. This chain joins TRBV12-3 or TRBV12-4 and TRBJ2-3; D gene uncertain. The CDR3 spans 14 residues. V lost 3 bases and J lost 4, with 11 bases in between. The DNA for the CDR3 is TGTGCCAGCAGTTTCCCCCACGCCCCAGATACGCAGTATTTT. Translated, it gives CASSFPHAPDTQYF.

This clonotype appeared a single time. A much larger clone lies one base from this, so it may be a read error. J is TRBJ2-7 and V is TRBV5-1, with 7 bases lining up with TRBD1. Germline V CDR1 and CDR2: SGHRS, YFSETQ. The CDR3 covers 13 residues. V shed 0 bases and J 5 bases; nucleotides not matched to a gene: 2. Written as DNA, the CDR3 is TGCGCCAGCAGCTTGGGGGACAGCAACGAGCAGTACTTC. This translates into CASSLGDSNEQYF.

This clonotype turned up a few times. This sequence joins TRBV6-2 or TRBV6-3 and TRBJ2-4; the match to TRBD1 covers 11 bases. V gave up 0 bases and J gave up 3 bases; unmatched junction bases: 4. The CDR3 is 17 amino acids. Germline V gene sequence: CDR1 MNHEY, CDR2 SVGEGT. CDR3 nucleotide sequence: TGTGCCAGCAGTTACTCAACCGGGACAGGGGGCAAAAACATTCAGTACTTC. This codes for CASSYSTGTGGKNIQYF.

This chain joins TRBV10-3 and TRBJ2-1, with 7 bases fitting TRBD2. In germline, CDR1 is ENHRY, CDR2 SYGVKD. This CDR3 contains 17 residues. J was trimmed by 5 bases and V by 6 bases; bases with no gene match: 16. CDR3 DNA: TGTGCCATCAGGACCACGGGGGGACTACAAACCCACAATGAGCAGTTCTTC. It encodes CAIRTTGGLQTHNEQFF.

This chain joins TRBV7-9 and TRBJ2-7; possible D gene TRBD1, 5 bases. CDR3 length: 14 residues. Per the germline V gene, CDR1 is SEHNR and CDR2 is FQNEAQ (reference sequence). Trimming took 4 bases from V and 2 from J, leaving 12 bases between them. CDR3 sequence reads: CASSWTQVPYEQYF. DNA of the CDR3: TGTGCCAGCAGCTGGACACAGGTTCCCTACGAGCAGTACTTC.